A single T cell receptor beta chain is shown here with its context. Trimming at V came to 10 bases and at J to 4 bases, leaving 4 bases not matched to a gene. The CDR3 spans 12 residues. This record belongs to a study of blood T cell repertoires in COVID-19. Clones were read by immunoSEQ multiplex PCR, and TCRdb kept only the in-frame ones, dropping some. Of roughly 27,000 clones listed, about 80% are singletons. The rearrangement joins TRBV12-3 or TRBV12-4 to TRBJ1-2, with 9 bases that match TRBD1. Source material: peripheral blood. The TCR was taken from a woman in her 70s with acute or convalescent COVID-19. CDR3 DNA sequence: TGTGCCATCCAGACAGGGGGCTATGGCTACACCTTC. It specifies CAIQTGGYGYTF.